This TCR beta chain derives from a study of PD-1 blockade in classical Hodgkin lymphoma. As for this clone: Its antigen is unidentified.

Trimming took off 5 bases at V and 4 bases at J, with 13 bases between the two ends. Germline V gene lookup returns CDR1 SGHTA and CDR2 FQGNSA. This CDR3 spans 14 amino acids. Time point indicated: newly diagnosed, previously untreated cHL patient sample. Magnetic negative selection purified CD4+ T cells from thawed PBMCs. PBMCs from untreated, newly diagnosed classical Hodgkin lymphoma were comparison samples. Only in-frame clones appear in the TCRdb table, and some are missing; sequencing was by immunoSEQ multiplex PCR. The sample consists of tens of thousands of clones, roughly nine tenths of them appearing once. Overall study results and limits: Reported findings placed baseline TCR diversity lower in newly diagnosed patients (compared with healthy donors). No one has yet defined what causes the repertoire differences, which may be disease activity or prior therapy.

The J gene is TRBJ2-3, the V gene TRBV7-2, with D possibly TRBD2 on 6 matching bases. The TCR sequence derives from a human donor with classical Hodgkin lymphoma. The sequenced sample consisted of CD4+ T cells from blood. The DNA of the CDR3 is TGTGCCAGCAGCACGGAGGGGCGTTCAGATACGCAGTATTTT. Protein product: CASSTEGRSDTQYF.